This TCR beta chain appears in the sequencing data of a study of CD8+ T cells in alopecia areata. The study, taken as a whole, reports: Compared with normal scalp, lesional scalp had higher clonality and more expanded CD8+ clones.

Turning to this clone: Antigen: not known.

RNA extraction and reverse transcription yielded cDNA as sequencing template. Method: immunoSEQ multiplex PCR; TCRdb's copy keeps in-frame clones and lacks some. The table has under 350,000 clones, about three fifths seen once. This CDR3 has 16 residues. V lost 1 base and J lost 2; bases outside the gene matches: 4. Treatment reported: oral pan-JAK inhibitor, 5-10 mg twice daily. Those with alopecia areata gave lesional scalp punch biopsies and peripheral blood. This sequence originates from a human donor with alopecia areata. The specimen comprised CD4+ T cells sorted from blood, sampled at week 24, from a patient treated with tofacitinib. V and J are TRBV23-1 and TRBJ1-1; 10 bases fit TRBD1. TRBV23-1 is designated an ORF whose function remains uncertain. In DNA, the CDR3 is TGCGCCAGCAGTCAATGGGACAGGGGTCATAACACTGAAGCTTTCTTT. Encoded protein: CASSQWDRGHNTEAFF.